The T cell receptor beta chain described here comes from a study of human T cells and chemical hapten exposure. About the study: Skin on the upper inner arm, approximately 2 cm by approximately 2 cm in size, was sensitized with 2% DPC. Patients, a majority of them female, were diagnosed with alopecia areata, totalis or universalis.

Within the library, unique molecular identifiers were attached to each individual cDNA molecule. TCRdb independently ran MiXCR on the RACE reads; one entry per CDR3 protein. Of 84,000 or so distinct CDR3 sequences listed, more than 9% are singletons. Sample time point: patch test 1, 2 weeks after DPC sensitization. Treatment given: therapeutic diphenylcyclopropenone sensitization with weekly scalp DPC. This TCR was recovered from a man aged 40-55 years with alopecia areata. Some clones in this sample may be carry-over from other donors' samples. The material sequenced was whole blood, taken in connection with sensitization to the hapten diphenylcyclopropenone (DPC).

The CDR3 loop reads CASSAPSGRASSYEQYV. CDR3 in DNA: TGTGCCAGCAGTGCCCCAAGCGGGAGGGCGAGCTCCTACGAGCAGTACGTC. The chain recombines TRBV6-2 or TRBV6-3 with TRBJ2-7; 10 bases are a match to TRBD2. The germline V gene encodes CDR1 MNHEY and CDR2 SVGEGT. The CDR3 runs 17 residues. With V trimmed by 5 bases and J by 0 bases, 10 bases remained unmatched.